This TCR beta chain was identified during a study of PD-L1 blockade in urothelial cancer (dated by TCRdb to the late 2010s). At the level of the whole study: All patients started therapy in about 2014 and received atezolizumab 1,200 mg intravenously every 3 weeks. TCR sequencing covered pretreatment tumor samples and matched, serially collected peripheral blood taken before and after atezolizumab treatment. Durable clinical benefit was achieved by nine patients and was not achieved by 20 patients. About 85% of the 29 patients were identified as males with urothelial cancer of bladder origin, and a prior smoking history was reported by 18 of 29 patients. Blood samples were analyzed 3 weeks after the start of treatment (second dose) and 6 weeks after the start of treatment. In the same patients, pretreatment tumors underwent whole exome sequencing and RNA sequencing in addition to TCR sequencing. An ECOG performance status of 0 or 1 was recorded for the patients, and 0 to 3 prior chemotherapy regimens had been received by the patients. Durable clinical benefit was defined as a progression-free survival longer than 6 months, and TCR features were additionally tested against progression-free survival and overall survival. An exploratory multi-omic analysis was conducted of the somatic, immune and clinical correlates of response to PD-L1 blockade with atezolizumab in urothelial cancer. Under 30 patients had pretreatment blood TCR-seq, roughly 24 had at least one posttreatment blood collection, and roughly 24 had tumor TCR-seq. Blood samples gave a median of about 150,000 T cells and under 85,000 unique TCRs, with a median clonality of approximately 0.08.

About this clone: Its specific antigen is unknown. No much larger clone is present one base from it, and per-base qualities are unavailable.

V is cut by 5 bases and J by 3 bases, and the space between the germline ends is 8 bases. CDR1 and CDR2, per the germline V gene (reference sequence), are SEHNR and FQNEAQ. The CDR3 has 12 amino acids, counting the end cysteine and phenylalanine. Just the 36-base CDR3 DNA is kept, in frame starting at base 1. The research as a whole found: Improved progression-free and overall survival was associated with having pretreatment peripheral blood TCR clonality below the median. At 3 weeks after the start of treatment, tumor-associated TCR clones in peripheral blood had expanded more in patients with durable benefit (n of about 20, p = 0.022). Because the sample size was small (n of about 29) and many of the analyses were exploratory, the results are meant to be hypothesis-generating.

The time point label corresponds to: peripheral blood 6 weeks after treatment start. The cohort included 25 to 35 patients with locally advanced or metastatic urothelial carcinoma who were treated at Memorial Sloan Kettering on a trial protocol. Peripheral blood mononuclear cells were collected pretreatment and during treatment, at between 1 and 8 total time points per patient. The Qiagen DNeasy Blood extraction kit was used to purify genomic DNA from total PBMCs and tumor samples. PBMCs were collected pretreatment and during treatment, and were isolated and stored as previously described. Synthetic TCR analog templates were spiked into each PCR so that absolute template abundance could be estimated from read counts. TCRbeta CDR3 regions were amplified from genomic DNA with bias-controlled V and J gene primers using the immunoSEQ assay. Rearranged TCRbeta segments were sequenced at approximately 20X coverage. Under the source paper's analysis protocol: Clustering was used to correct sequencing errors, and CDR3s were annotated against IMGT to assign V, D and J genes. Only productive TCRbeta rearrangements were used in downstream analyses, excluding out-of-frame or stop-codon sequences. To compute clonality, Shannon entropy was normalized by the log of the number of unique productive sequences and then subtracted from one. Fisher's exact test with Benjamini-Hochberg correction, using a cutoff of adjusted p below 0.01, was how clones that differed between time points or between blood and tumor were identified. Sourced from immuneACCESS, this table was stored by TCRdb with only in-frame sequences that have V and J called. A share of the clones is absent; for the studies checked, an unresolved V gene accounts for under half, and the remainder has no known explanation. From that table come the V and J calls and clone size; the DNA was used to work out D and trimming. Here the sample has about 50,000 clones; approximately 85% occur a single time. Less than 2% of the sample belongs to the ten largest clones.

The sequences come from PBMCs, collected around atezolizumab (anti-PD-L1) treatment. The clonotype originates from a man aged 50-59 years with urothelial cancer. The rearrangement combines TRBV7-9 with TRBJ2-7; the D gene cannot be resolved reliably. The CDR3 protein sequence reads: CASSPRSYEQYF. Read as DNA, the sequence is TGTGCCAGCAGCCCTAGGAGCTACGAGCAGTACTTC.